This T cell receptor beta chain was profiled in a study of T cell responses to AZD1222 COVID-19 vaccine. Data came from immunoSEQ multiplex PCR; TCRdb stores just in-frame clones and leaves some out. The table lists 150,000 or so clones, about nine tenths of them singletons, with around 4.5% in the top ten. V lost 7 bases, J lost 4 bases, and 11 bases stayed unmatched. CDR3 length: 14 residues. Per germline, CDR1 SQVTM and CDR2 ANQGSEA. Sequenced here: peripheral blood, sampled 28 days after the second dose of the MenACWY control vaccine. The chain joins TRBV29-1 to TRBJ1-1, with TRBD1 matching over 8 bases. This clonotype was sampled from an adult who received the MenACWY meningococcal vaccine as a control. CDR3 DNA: TGCAGCGGGGGACAGGCGGGGTTAGGCACTGAAGCTTTCTTT. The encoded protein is CSGGQAGLGTEAFF.